The 27 T cell receptor beta chains below all came from one sample that was sequenced in a study of shared clonotypes between healthy human individuals. Clones were sequenced by immunoSEQ multiplex PCR, and TCRdb holds only the in-frame ones, with some missing. The sample shows about 1.4 million clones, about 96% of them seen only once. Material: naive CD4+ T cells sorted from blood. Subset noted: CD45RA+ positively selected. Receptors were obtained from a man aged 25-40 years in good health.

The V call is TRBV10-3, the J call TRBJ1-1; 10 positions agree with TRBD1. With V trimmed by 5 bases and J by 5 bases, 5 bases remained unmatched. This CDR3 has 14 amino acids. Germline V gene data show CDR1 as ENHRY and CDR2 as SYGVKD. CDR3 DNA: TGTGCCATCAGTTCTGGACAGGGGGAAACTGAAGCTTTCTTT. Protein: CAISSGQGETEAFF.

The V gene is TRBV27, the J gene TRBJ2-1, with D possibly TRBD2 on 6 matching bases. This CDR3 has 17 residues. Trimming took 4 bases from V and 6 from J, leaving 22 bases between them. Germline values: CDR1 MNHEY, CDR2 SMNVEV (reference sequence). The CDR3 sequence: CASSSRLTRTLINEQFF. CDR3 in DNA: TGTGCCAGCAGTTCCCGATTGACTAGAACACTGATCAATGAGCAGTTCTTC.

The chain links TRBV30 to TRBJ1-3, with D tentatively TRBD1 (6 bases). Trimming left V 2 bases short and J 0 bases short, with 14 bases between. Germline CDR1 and CDR2: GTSNPN and SVGIG (reference sequence). This CDR3 contains 16 residues. In DNA, the CDR3 is TGTGCCTGGAGTATCCTACAGGGTCTCTCTGGAAACACCATATATTTT. It codes for CAWSILQGLSGNTIYF.

In the case of this clone: Compared with germline, one end of the junction differs, possibly owing to a read error. The chain joins TRBV7-7 to TRBJ2-5; D might be TRBD1 (7 bases). CDR1 is SSHAT and CDR2 is FNYEAQ in the germline V gene (reference sequence). The CDR3 has 16 residues. The CDR3 sequence is CASSPGGRTSLETQYF. The CDR3 nucleotides read TGTGCTAGCAGCCCAGGGGGGCGGACAAGCTTGGAGACCCAGTACTTC.

V gene TRBV5-6 combines with J gene TRBJ2-1; D may be TRBD1 (6 bases). The CDR3 extends over 14 amino acids. The V end was cut by 2 bases, the J end by 5 bases, with 11 bases between. Per germline, CDR1 SGHDT and CDR2 YYEEEE. The CDR3 sequence is CASSLPAGDNEQFF. The CDR3 nucleotides read TGTGCCAGCAGCTTACCTGCAGGGGACAATGAGCAGTTCTTC.

The rearrangement links TRBV5-1 to TRBJ1-1, with D uncertain. This CDR3 contains 13 residues. Germline V CDR1 and CDR2: SGHRS, YFSETQ. V lost 1 base and J 4 bases, leaving 8 bases between the germline ends. CDR3 amino acids: CASSLLLGTEAFF. CDR3 DNA sequence: TGCGCCAGCAGCTTGTTATTGGGCACTGAAGCTTTCTTT.

CDR3 in DNA: TGTGCCAGCAGCGTTAGGAGGCAGGCAGATACGCAGTATTTT. It encodes CASSVRRQADTQYF. This chain connects TRBV9 to TRBJ2-3; tentatively, D is TRBD2 (5 bases). CDR1 is SGDLS and CDR2 is YYNGEE in the germline V gene. This CDR3 region has 14 residues. The ends were cut back, 2 bases at V and 4 bases at J, with 11 bases in the middle.

This clone was detected once. This rearrangement joins TRBV5-4 to TRBJ2-3, with 9 bases matching TRBD1. The CDR3 consists of 16 residues. Looked up from germline, CDR1 is SGHNT and CDR2 is YYREEE (reference sequence). The ends lost 4 bases at V and 4 bases at J; junction bases unmatched: 10. The CDR3 loop is CASSVQGALRPDTQYF. The CDR3 DNA follows: TGTGCCAGCAGCGTACAGGGGGCCCTCCGCCCAGATACGCAGTATTTT.

The V gene is TRBV29-1, the J gene TRBJ2-2, with D possibly TRBD2 on 5 matching bases. V lost 0 bases and J lost 6, with 17 bases in between. The CDR3 consists of 16 residues. Germline values: CDR1 SQVTM, CDR2 ANQGSEA. The chain's CDR3 is CSVEDRGLLPAGELFF. CDR3 DNA sequence: TGCAGCGTTGAAGATCGGGGTCTCCTACCCGCCGGGGAGCTGTTTTTT.

The V and J genes are TRBV10-1 and TRBJ2-5; 8 nucleotides line up with TRBD2. V gave up 2 bases and J gave up 2 bases; unmatched junction bases: 4. From germline, CDR1 is WNHNN and CDR2 SYGVQD (reference sequence). The CDR3 is 15 residues long. CDR3 protein: CASSEVIAGQETQYF. Here the CDR3 DNA reads TGCGCCAGCAGTGAGGTGATAGCGGGGCAAGAGACCCAGTACTTC.

J is TRBJ2-7 and V is TRBV5-1, with 11 bases identical to TRBD2. The CDR3 length is 16 residues. Germline CDR1 and CDR2: SGHRS and YFSETQ. With V trimmed by 1 base and J by 6 bases, 9 bases remained unmatched. Here the CDR3 reads CASSLTSGRRVSEQYF. In DNA, the CDR3 is TGCGCCAGCAGCTTGACTAGCGGGAGACGTGTCTCCGAGCAGTACTTC.

In its sample, this clone was seen a few times. The gene calls are TRBV7-2 and TRBJ2-7; 7 bases agree with TRBD1. This CDR3 spans 16 amino acids. V was clipped by 3 bases and J by 1 base; unmatched bases: 9. From germline, CDR1 is SGHTA and CDR2 FQGNSA. CDR3 bases: TGTGCCAGCAGCTTTCTGGACAGGTGGGGTTCCTACGAGCAGTACTTC. This codes for CASSFLDRWGSYEQYF.

V is TRBV28 and J is TRBJ2-7; 11 positions match TRBD2. Per germline, CDR1 MDHEN and CDR2 SYDVKM. The CDR3 runs 14 residues. The V and J ends lost 8 bases and 2 bases, in that order; junction bases with no gene match: 5. The DNA of the CDR3 is TGTGCCAGCGGTAGCGGGAGGGCCACCTACGAGCAGTACTTC. The encoded protein is CASGSGRATYEQYF.

This sequence joins TRBV28 and TRBJ1-4, with 10 bases lining up with TRBD1. This CDR3 comprises 15 residues. The V segment lost 4 bases and the J segment 6 bases; nucleotides outside the gene matches: 5. Per germline, CDR1 MDHEN and CDR2 SYDVKM. In DNA form, the CDR3 reads TGTGCCAGCAGTTGGCTCGGGACAGGGGATGAAAAACTGTTTTTT. Translating gives CASSWLGTGDEKLFF.

The chain joins TRBV5-8 to TRBJ1-2, with 9 bases that match TRBD1. This CDR3 contains 13 residues. CDR1 and CDR2 (germline): SGHTS, YDEGEE. Germline trimming cut 0 bases from V and 10 bases from J; bases unmatched to any gene: 4. CDR3 coding DNA: TGTGCCAGCAGCTTGGACAGGGGGCCTGTCTACACCTTC. Residues: CASSLDRGPVYTF.

Remarks on this clone: This same CDR3 is encoded by further DNA sequences in the sample. The chain carries TRBV5-1 and TRBJ2-7; TRBD1 is a possible D gene (5 bases). CDR1 and CDR2 from the germline V gene are SGHRS and YFSETQ. Trimming stripped 4 bases from V and 4 bases from J, with 12 bases between. The CDR3 is 13 residues long. CDR3 sequence: CASSLEAGYEQYF. CDR3 nucleotides: TGCGCCAGCAGCCTCGAAGCAGGGTACGAGCAGTACTTC.

The chain has TRBV5-1 and TRBJ1-5, with D unclear. In germline, CDR1 is SGHRS, CDR2 YFSETQ. CDR3 length: 16 residues. The V end lost 5 bases, the J end lost 0 bases, and 15 bases lay between the germline ends. The CDR3 nucleotides read TGCGCCAGCAGGGAAAACAGTCAACATAGCAATCAGCCCCAGCATTTT. Translating it yields CASRENSQHSNQPQHF.

V is TRBV6-6 and J is TRBJ2-5; D is uncertain. The CDR3 loop spans 13 amino acids. Per the germline V gene, CDR1 is MNHNY and CDR2 is SVGAGI (reference sequence). The V end was cut by 6 bases, the J end by 5 bases, with 13 bases between. CDR3 in DNA: TGTGCCAGCAGCCGATCCTCTAGGGAGACCCAGTACTTC. Encoded protein: CASSRSSRETQYF.

The chain couples TRBV7-9 to TRBJ2-3, with D possibly called TRBD1 or TRBD2 (5 bases each). The CDR3 is 15 residues long. Germline values: CDR1 SEHNR, CDR2 FQNEAQ (reference sequence). The germline V and J ends were trimmed by 4 bases and 2 bases, with 13 bases remaining between them. The CDR3 region is CASSSSGAFTDTQYF. CDR3 nucleotides: TGTGCCAGCAGCTCGTCCGGGGCGTTCACAGATACGCAGTATTTT.

The chain uses TRBV10-1 and TRBJ1-4; possibly TRBD1 for D (5 bases). Germline CDR1 is WNHNN and CDR2 is SYGVQD (reference sequence). Trimming left V 7 bases short and J 8 bases short, with 26 bases between. There are 17 residues in the CDR3. CDR3 sequence: CASMPDSPDRGREKLFF. DNA for the CDR3: TGCGCCAGCATGCCCGACAGTCCCGATCGGGGTAGGGAAAAACTGTTTTTT.

This rearrangement joins TRBV4-2 to TRBJ2-1, with 7 bases identical to TRBD2. Trimming removed 1 base from V and 0 bases from J; junction bases left unmatched: 6. This CDR3 region has 17 residues. Germline V gene lookup returns CDR1 LGHNA and CDR2 YNFKEQ. The CDR3 DNA reads as TGTGCCAGCAGCCAAGTACTGAGCGGGGACTCCTACAATGAGCAGTTCTTC. This sequence encodes CASSQVLSGDSYNEQFF.

The chain has TRBV21-1 and TRBJ1-3; the D segment call TRBD1 is taken from the table without a DNA check. TRBV21-1 is an annotated pseudogene. The CDR3 runs to 16 residues. In nucleotides, the CDR3 is TGTGCCAGCAGCAAAGAGGACAGGAGCTCTGGAAACACCATATATTTT. Its translation is CASSKEDRSSGNTIYF.

The chain couples TRBV19 to TRBJ2-2; tentatively, D is TRBD1 (5 bases). The germline V gene has CDR1 LNHDA and CDR2 SQIVND (reference sequence). The germline V and J ends were trimmed by 5 bases and 0 bases, with 16 bases remaining between them. This CDR3 comprises 17 residues. CDR3: CASSPWTRTTNTGELFF. CDR3 DNA: TGTGCCAGTAGTCCATGGACAAGGACCACGAACACCGGGGAGCTGTTTTTT.

The sample holds a few counts of this clone. The chain employs TRBV4-1 and TRBJ1-1; 7 nucleotides align to TRBD1. Looked up from germline, CDR1 is MGHRA and CDR2 is YSYEKL. V dropped 1 base and J dropped 4; count of bases not matched to a gene: 12. This CDR3 is built from 17 residues. CDR3 protein: CASSQVITGVKATEAFF. The CDR3 DNA sequence: TGCGCCAGCAGCCAAGTCATCACAGGGGTTAAGGCCACTGAAGCTTTCTTT.

The chain has TRBV7-2 and TRBJ2-5; 11 nucleotides match TRBD2. The CDR3 totals 15 residues. Trimming took 4 bases from V and 3 from J; bases not matched to a gene: 4. The germline V gene has CDR1 SGHTA and CDR2 FQGNSA. This CDR3 is CASSYLGLAEETQYF. The CDR3 DNA is TGTGCCAGCAGCTACTTGGGACTAGCGGAAGAGACCCAGTACTTC. The full variable domain, with the rest looked up from reference TRBV7-2 and TRBJ2-5, is GAGVSQSPSNKVTEKGKDVELRCDPISGHTALYWYRQSLGQGLEFLIYFQGNSAPDKSGLPSDRFSAERTGGSVSTLTIQRTQQEDSAVYLCASSYLGLAEETQYFGPGTRLLVL.

V usage is TRBV6-1 and J usage is TRBJ1-5, with 9 bases fitting TRBD1. CDR3 length: 14 residues. Trimming cost V 6 bases and J 15 bases; bases outside gene matches: 15. Germline V gene data show CDR1 as MNHNS and CDR2 as SASEGT. Written as DNA, the CDR3 is TGTGCCAGCAGGGGGACAGGGCCTCTTCAATCGGGGCATTTT. Amino acids: CASRGTGPLQSGHF.

The chain has TRBV10-3 and TRBJ1-4; TRBD1 agrees at 12 bases. The V gene end was trimmed by 4 bases and the J gene end by 1 base; junction bases not matched to a gene: 10. CDR1 ENHRY and CDR2 SYGVKD come from the germline V gene. The CDR3 runs 19 residues. The CDR3 protein is CAISASGTGGGITNEKLFF. CDR3 nucleotide sequence: TGTGCCATCAGTGCCTCCGGGACAGGGGGCGGAATAACTAATGAAAAACTGTTTTTT.